This T cell receptor beta chain was sequenced during a study of blood T cell repertoires in COVID-19. Study-wide background: In each case, the material was cDNA or gDNA derived from T cells, B-cell-depleted T cells, or PBMCs.

Germline CDR1 SNHLY, CDR2 FYNNEI. This CDR3 has 14 amino acids. The V and J ends lost 6 bases and 0 bases respectively, with 9 bases between them. This clone was picked up one time. Original analysis: Amplifying reference gene primers gave estimates of nucleated cell counts. Assay: immunoSEQ multiplex PCR; the TCRdb copy retains only in-frame clones and omits some. Clonal size and the V and J genes are those of that table, whereas D and trimming came from the DNA. The top ten clones hold around 2.9% of a sample with about 270,000 clones, 82% of them seen once. The chain is built from TRBV2 and TRBJ2-4; D ambiguous. Sequenced input: peripheral blood. This receptor was identified in a woman younger than 30 with acute or convalescent COVID-19. The CDR3 nucleotides are TGTGCCAGCAGGACACCGTTAGCCAAAAACATTCAGTACTTC. This gives the protein CASRTPLAKNIQYF.